One T cell receptor beta chain is described in this entry. The sample comes from a study of blood T cell repertoires in COVID-19. The data were produced by immunoSEQ multiplex PCR, yet TCRdb's version contains in-frame clones alone and is incomplete. The sample has 55,000 to 65,000 clones, over 75% seen once. Between the trimmed V and J ends, which lost 6 bases and 4 bases, there was a span of 15 bases. Germline lookup yields CDR1 MNHEY and CDR2 SVGAGI. The CDR3 is 14 residues long. The clonotype comes from a man aged 55 to 70 with COVID-19, enrolled during active disease. Sequencing was performed on peripheral blood. This chain connects TRBV6-5 to TRBJ1-2; D perhaps matches TRBD1 (5 bases). This CDR3 is CASSNTRAGYGYTF. DNA for the CDR3: TGTGCCAGCAGCAACACCAGGGCTGGCTATGGCTACACCTTC.